The T cell receptor beta chain described here comes from a study of blood T cell repertoires in COVID-19. Repertoires were generated with immunoSEQ multiplex PCR, while TCRdb's copy carries only in-frame clones and drops some. Here the sample spans 100,000 to 150,000 clones, around three quarters being singletons. Sequencing used peripheral blood. The TCR comes from a man aged 40-55 years with active or convalescent COVID-19.

This CDR3 reads CASSSGTDRHTIYF. DNA of the CDR3: TGTGCCAGCAGCTCCGGGACGGACAGGCACACCATATATTTT. The V and J genes are TRBV28 and TRBJ1-3; 7 bases are shared with TRBD1. This CDR3 is built from 14 residues. The V gene's germline CDR1 is MDHEN and CDR2 SYDVKM. V lost 6 bases and J lost 8; bases outside the gene matches: 10.